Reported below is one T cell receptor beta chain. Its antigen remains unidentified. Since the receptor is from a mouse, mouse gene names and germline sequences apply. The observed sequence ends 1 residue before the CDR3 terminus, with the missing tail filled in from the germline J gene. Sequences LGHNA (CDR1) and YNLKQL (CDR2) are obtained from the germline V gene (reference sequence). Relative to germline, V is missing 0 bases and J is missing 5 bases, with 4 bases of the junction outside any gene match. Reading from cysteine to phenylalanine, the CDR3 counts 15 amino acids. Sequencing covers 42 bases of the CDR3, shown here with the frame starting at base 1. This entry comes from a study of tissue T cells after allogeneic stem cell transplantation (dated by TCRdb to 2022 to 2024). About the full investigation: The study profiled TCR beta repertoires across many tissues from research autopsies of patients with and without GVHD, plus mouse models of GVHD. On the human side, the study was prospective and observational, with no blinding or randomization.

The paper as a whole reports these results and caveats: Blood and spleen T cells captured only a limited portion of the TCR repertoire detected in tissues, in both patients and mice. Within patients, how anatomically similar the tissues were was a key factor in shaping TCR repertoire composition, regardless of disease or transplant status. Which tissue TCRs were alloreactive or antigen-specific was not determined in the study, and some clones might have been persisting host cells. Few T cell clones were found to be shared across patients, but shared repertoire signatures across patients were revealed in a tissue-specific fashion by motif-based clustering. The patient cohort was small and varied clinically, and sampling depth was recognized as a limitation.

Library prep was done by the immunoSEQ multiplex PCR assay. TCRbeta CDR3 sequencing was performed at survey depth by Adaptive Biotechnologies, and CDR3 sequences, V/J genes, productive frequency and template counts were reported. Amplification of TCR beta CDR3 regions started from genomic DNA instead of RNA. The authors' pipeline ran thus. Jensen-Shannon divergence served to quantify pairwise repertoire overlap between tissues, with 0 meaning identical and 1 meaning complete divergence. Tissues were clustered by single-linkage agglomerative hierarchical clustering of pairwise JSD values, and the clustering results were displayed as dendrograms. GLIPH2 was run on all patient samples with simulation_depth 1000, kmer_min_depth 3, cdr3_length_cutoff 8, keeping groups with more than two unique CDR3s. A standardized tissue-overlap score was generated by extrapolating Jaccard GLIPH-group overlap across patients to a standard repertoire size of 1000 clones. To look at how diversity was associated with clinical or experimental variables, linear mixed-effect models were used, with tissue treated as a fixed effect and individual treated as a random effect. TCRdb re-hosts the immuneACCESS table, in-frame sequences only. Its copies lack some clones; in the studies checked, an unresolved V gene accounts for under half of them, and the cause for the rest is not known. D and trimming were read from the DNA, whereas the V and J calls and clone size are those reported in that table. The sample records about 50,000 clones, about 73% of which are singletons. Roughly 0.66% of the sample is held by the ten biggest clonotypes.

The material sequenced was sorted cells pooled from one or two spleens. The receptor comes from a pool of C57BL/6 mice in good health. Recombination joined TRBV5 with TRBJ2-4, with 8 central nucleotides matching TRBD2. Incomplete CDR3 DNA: TGTGCCAGCAGCCAAGATCCTGGGGGGCTAAACACCTTGTAC. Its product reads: CASSQDPGGLNTLY. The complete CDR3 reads CASSQDPGGLNTLYF.